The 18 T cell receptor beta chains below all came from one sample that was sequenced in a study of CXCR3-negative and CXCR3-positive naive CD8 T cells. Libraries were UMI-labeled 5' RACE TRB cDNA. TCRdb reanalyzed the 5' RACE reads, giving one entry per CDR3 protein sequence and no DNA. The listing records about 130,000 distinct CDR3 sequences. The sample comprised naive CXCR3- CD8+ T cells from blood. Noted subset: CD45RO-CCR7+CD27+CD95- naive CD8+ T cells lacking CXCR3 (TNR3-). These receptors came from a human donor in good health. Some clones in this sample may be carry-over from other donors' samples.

CDR3 sequence reads: CASSSRSGAKNIQYF. This chain links TRBV7-2 with TRBJ2-4. Germline CDR1 and CDR2: SGHTA and FQGNSA. The CDR3 is 15 amino acids.

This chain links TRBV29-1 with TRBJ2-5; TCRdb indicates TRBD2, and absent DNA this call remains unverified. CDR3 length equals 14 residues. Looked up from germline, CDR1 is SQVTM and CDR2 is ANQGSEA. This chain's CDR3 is CSVEWAGRKETQYF.

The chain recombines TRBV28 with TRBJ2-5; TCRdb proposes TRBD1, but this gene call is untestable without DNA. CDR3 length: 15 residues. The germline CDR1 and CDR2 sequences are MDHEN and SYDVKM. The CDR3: CASSSPGQSQETQYF. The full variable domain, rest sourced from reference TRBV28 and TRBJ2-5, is DVKVTQSSRYLVKRTGEKVFLECVQDMDHENMFWYRQDPGLGLRLIYFSYDVKMKEKGDIPEGYSVSREKKERFSLILESASTNQTSMYLCASSSPGQSQETQYFGPGTRLLVL.

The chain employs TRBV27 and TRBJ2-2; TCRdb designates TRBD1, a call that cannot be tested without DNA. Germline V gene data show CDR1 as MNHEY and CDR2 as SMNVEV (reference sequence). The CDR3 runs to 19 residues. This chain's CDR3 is CASSLPSWGKGQSTGELFF.

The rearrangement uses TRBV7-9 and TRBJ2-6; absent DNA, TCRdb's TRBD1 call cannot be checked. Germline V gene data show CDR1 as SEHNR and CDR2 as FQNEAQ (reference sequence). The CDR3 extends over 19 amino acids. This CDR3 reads CASRLLGGQESSGANVLTF.

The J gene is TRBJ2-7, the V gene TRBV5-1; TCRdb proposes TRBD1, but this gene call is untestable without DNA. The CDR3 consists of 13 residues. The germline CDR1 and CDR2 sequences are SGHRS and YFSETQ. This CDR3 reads CASTGYDSYEQYF.

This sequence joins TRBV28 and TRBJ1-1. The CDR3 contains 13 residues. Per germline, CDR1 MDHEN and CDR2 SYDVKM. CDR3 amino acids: CASTTLVRSEAFF. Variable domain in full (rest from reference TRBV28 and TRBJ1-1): DVKVTQSSRYLVKRTGEKVFLECVQDMDHENMFWYRQDPGLGLRLIYFSYDVKMKEKGDIPEGYSVSREKKERFSLILESASTNQTSMYLCASTTLVRSEAFFGQGTRLTVV.

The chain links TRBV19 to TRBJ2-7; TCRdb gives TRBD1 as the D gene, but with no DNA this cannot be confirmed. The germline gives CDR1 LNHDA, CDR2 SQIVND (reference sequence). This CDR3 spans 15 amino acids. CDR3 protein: CASSMRGAATYEQYF.

The CDR3 reads CASGEREETQYF. The chain carries TRBV12-3 or TRBV12-4 and TRBJ2-5; TCRdb proposes TRBD2, but this gene call is untestable without DNA. This CDR3 has 12 amino acids.

CDR3 loop: CSVVQVNTIYF. The genes are TRBV29-1 and TRBJ1-3. In germline, CDR1 is SQVTM, CDR2 ANQGSEA. The CDR3 spans 11 residues.

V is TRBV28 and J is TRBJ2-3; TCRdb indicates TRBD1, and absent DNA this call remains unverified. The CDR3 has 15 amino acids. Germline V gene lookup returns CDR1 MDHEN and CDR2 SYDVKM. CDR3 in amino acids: CASSLYAGAADTQYF. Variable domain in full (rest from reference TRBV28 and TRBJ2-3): DVKVTQSSRYLVKRTGEKVFLECVQDMDHENMFWYRQDPGLGLRLIYFSYDVKMKEKGDIPEGYSVSREKKERFSLILESASTNQTSMYLCASSLYAGAADTQYFGPGTRLTVL.

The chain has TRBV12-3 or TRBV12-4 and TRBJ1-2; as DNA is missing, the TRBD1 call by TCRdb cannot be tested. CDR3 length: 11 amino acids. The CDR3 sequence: CASSLQGWKTF.

The CDR3 sequence is CSVRRTTRDTEAFF. The chain recombines TRBV29-1 with TRBJ1-1. Germline V gene lookup returns CDR1 SQVTM and CDR2 ANQGSEA. This CDR3 region has 14 residues.

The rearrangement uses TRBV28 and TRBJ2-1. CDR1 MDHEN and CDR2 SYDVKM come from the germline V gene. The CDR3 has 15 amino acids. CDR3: CASSSDLVRHNEQFF.

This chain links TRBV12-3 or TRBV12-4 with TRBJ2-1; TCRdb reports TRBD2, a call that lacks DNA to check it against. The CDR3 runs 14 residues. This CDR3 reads CASSLSGGATEQFF.

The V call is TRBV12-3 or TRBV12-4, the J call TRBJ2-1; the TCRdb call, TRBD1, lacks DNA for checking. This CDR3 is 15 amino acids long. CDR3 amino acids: CASSISGGLYNEQFF.

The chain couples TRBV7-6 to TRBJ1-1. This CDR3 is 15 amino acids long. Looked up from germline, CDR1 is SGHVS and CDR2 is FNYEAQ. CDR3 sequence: CASSLAGNVNTEAFF. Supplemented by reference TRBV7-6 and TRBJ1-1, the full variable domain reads GAGVSQSPRYKVTKRGQDVALRCDPISGHVSLYWYRQALGQGPEFLTYFNYEAQQDKSGLPNDRFSAERPEGSISTLTIQRTEQRDSAMYRCASSLAGNVNTEAFFGQGTRLTVV.

CDR3: CSARDSPGGPMNTEAFF. The V gene is TRBV20-1, the J gene TRBJ1-1. CDR1 DFQATT and CDR2 SNEGSKA come from the germline V gene (reference sequence). CDR3 length equals 17 residues.